The present entry profiles one T cell receptor beta chain with its context. The sample comes from a study of blood T cell repertoires in COVID-19. As for the study in general: Acute-phase and convalescent COVID-19 samples originated in the United States, Italy and Spain. In each case, the material was cDNA or gDNA derived from T cells, B-cell-depleted T cells, or PBMCs.

Per the authors' pipeline: For nucleated cells, counts were estimated from reference gene primer amplification. TCRdb keeps only in-frame clones here, not all; method: immunoSEQ multiplex PCR. V and J calls and clone size follow that table, whereas D and trimming were derived from the DNA. The sample has about 150,000 clones, 80% to 90% seen once. V was trimmed by 6 bases and J by 4 bases, leaving 12 bases between them. This CDR3 spans 13 amino acids. CDR1 and CDR2 from the germline V gene are MDHEN and SYDVKM. The origin of this receptor is a woman between 40 and 55 years old with acute or convalescent COVID-19. The sequenced sample was peripheral blood. The chain links TRBV28 to TRBJ1-2; D gene uncertain. DNA of the CDR3: TGTGCCAGCAGCTCAGGTGAACCCTATGGCTACACCTTC. Translation: CASSSGEPYGYTF.